Below, 21 T cell receptor beta chains from the same sample are listed, as sequenced in a study of blood T cells in healthy people across ages. A second PCR of 7 to 11 cycles used a sample-barcoded 5' primer and a J-beta primer mix. TCRdb redid the calling of the 5' RACE reads with MiXCR, one entry per CDR3 protein. The sample includes around 800,000 distinct CDR3 sequences, about 47% seen only once; the top ten take approximately 18%. Material for sequencing was blood. These receptors were obtained from an elderly man in good health.

This clonotype was seen only a few times. This chain uses TRBV5-1 with TRBJ2-5, with 9 nucleotides matching TRBD2. Germline V gene lookup returns CDR1 SGHRS and CDR2 YFSETQ. The CDR3 loop spans 16 amino acids. The trim removed 1 base at V and 2 bases at J, leaving 6 bases unmatched. The CDR3 DNA follows: TGCGCCAGCAGCTTGCGGTCTAGCGGGATACAAGAGACCCAGTACTTC. This sequence encodes CASSLRSSGIQETQYF.

The rearrangement uses TRBV12-3 or TRBV12-4 and TRBJ2-7; D possibly corresponds to TRBD2 (5 bases). Trimming stripped 4 bases from V and 0 bases from J, with 13 bases between. The CDR3 consists of 15 residues. The CDR3 sequence is CASSSPGIISYEQYF. The CDR3, as DNA: TGTGCCAGCAGTTCCCCCGGGATAATCTCCTACGAGCAGTACTTC.

J is TRBJ2-7 and V is TRBV5-1; 9 bases are a match to TRBD2. This CDR3 has 14 amino acids. CDR1 is SGHRS, CDR2 YFSETQ, per germline. The V segment lost 4 bases and the J segment 4 bases; nucleotides outside the gene matches: 6. This chain's CDR3 is CASSLMTSGYEQYF. The DNA of the CDR3 is TGCGCCAGCAGCCTTATGACTAGCGGTTACGAGCAGTACTTC.

The chain uses TRBV28 and TRBJ2-7; 8 bases match TRBD2. CDR3 size: 13 residues. V lost 6 bases, J lost 3 bases, and 4 bases stayed unmatched. CDR1 and CDR2 (germline): MDHEN, SYDVKM. CDR3 amino acids: CASRTSVGYEQYF. For the CDR3, the DNA is TGTGCCAGCAGGACTAGCGTTGGCTACGAGCAGTACTTC. The whole variable domain, remainder taken from reference TRBV28 and TRBJ2-7, is DVKVTQSSRYLVKRTGEKVFLECVQDMDHENMFWYRQDPGLGLRLIYFSYDVKMKEKGDIPEGYSVSREKKERFSLILESASTNQTSMYLCASRTSVGYEQYFGPGTRLTVT.

Concerning this clonotype: Sequence at one end of the junction differs from germline and may be a read error. The V call is TRBV12-3 or TRBV12-4, the J call TRBJ2-7, with D maybe TRBD1 (5 bases). The CDR3 loop spans 15 amino acids. The CDR3 is CTSSLDQGFSYEQYF. The CDR3 DNA reads as TGTACCAGCAGTTTAGATCAGGGATTCTCCTACGAGCAGTACTTC.

This chain links TRBV20-1 with TRBJ2-3, with D perhaps matching TRBD1 (5 bases). Trimming shortened V by 5 bases and J by 4 bases, and 16 bases separated the two germline ends. Germline V CDR1 and CDR2: DFQATT, SNEGSKA (reference sequence). There are 14 residues in the CDR3. As DNA, the CDR3 is TGCAGTGCTCCGAGAGACAGATCAGCAGATACGCAGTATTTT. Protein: CSAPRDRSADTQYF.

This chain uses TRBV4-2 with TRBJ2-5, with 13 bases that match TRBD2. The germline gives CDR1 LGHNA, CDR2 YNFKEQ. V was clipped by 0 bases and J by 4 bases; unmatched bases: 5. The length of the CDR3 is 17 residues. The CDR3 here is CASSQDGLAGEGETQYF. The CDR3 coding sequence is TGTGCCAGCAGCCAAGATGGACTAGCGGGAGAAGGAGAGACCCAGTACTTC.

The chain uses TRBV7-2 and TRBJ2-7; 8 nucleotides agree with TRBD1. Gene TRBJ2-5 matches the end of the DNA better, so the J call may be wrong. CDR3 size: 14 residues. Germline-derived CDR1 and CDR2 are SGHTA and FQGNSA. CDR3 nucleotides: TGTGCCAGCAGCACGAACAGGGGGCAAGAGACCCAGTACTTC. This translates into CASSTNRGQETQYF.

This clonotype appeared a few times. CDR3 residues: CASSLGAGQETQYF. The CDR3 bases are TGTGCCAGCAGCTTAGGGGCAGGACAAGAGACCCAGTACTTC. The chain carries TRBV11-2 and TRBJ2-5; D remains unclear. The length of the CDR3 is 14 residues. Germline V gene sequence: CDR1 SGHAT, CDR2 FQNNGV. Trimming pared 1 base from V and 2 bases from J, leaving 8 bases between.

The chain carries TRBV7-2 and TRBJ2-7; 9 bases align to TRBD2. V shed 7 bases, J shed 2 bases, and the junction held 9 bases outside the gene matches. The CDR3 contains 15 residues. Germline V gene sequence: CDR1 SGHTA, CDR2 FQGNSA. CDR3 nucleotides: TGTGCCAGCACCAATAGCGGGGGAGATCCCTACGAGCAGTACTTC. It is translated as CASTNSGGDPYEQYF.

The chain has TRBV9 and TRBJ2-7; D tentatively reads TRBD1 or TRBD2 (5 bases each). Judging by the DNA end, TRBJ2-5 fits better; the J call may be wrong. Germline V gene lookup returns CDR1 SGDLS and CDR2 YYNGEE. The CDR3 runs 15 residues. CDR3 sequence (DNA): TGTGCCAGCAGCCCAACCCCCGAGGGGTGGAAGACCCAGTACTTC. Protein: CASSPTPEGWKTQYF.

This chain joins TRBV11-2 and TRBJ2-5; D ambiguous. Trimming took off 2 bases at V and 7 bases at J, with 17 bases between the two ends. Germline V CDR1 and CDR2: SGHAT, FQNNGV. The CDR3 is made up of 15 amino acids. CDR3 sequence: CASSLTPEASGTQYF. The CDR3 coding sequence is TGTGCCAGCAGCTTAACCCCAGAAGCAAGTGGGACCCAGTACTTC.

The J gene is TRBJ2-3, the V gene TRBV5-1; 7 bases fit TRBD1. Germline lookup yields CDR1 SGHRS and CDR2 YFSETQ. The CDR3 has 15 residues. The J segment lost 4 bases and the V segment lost 4 bases, leaving 9 bases of the junction unmatched. CDR3 amino acids: CASSRTGVPADTQYF. The DNA of the CDR3 is TGCGCCAGCAGCCGAACAGGGGTCCCCGCAGATACGCAGTATTTT.

As for this clonotype: A read error may produce the germline difference seen at one junction end. V gene TRBV28 combines with J gene TRBJ2-5; D is possibly TRBD1 (6 bases). The germline V gene has CDR1 MDHEN and CDR2 SYDVKM. This CDR3 has 14 amino acids. The CDR3 DNA follows: TGCGCCAGCAGTTCTACAGGGCTCCAAGAGACCCAGTACTTC. This encodes CASSSTGLQETQYF. Looking up the rest from reference TRBV28 and TRBJ2-5 gives the full variable domain: DVKVTQSSRYLVKRTGEKVFLECVQDMDHENMFWYRQDPGLGLRLIYFSYDVKMKEKGDIPEGYSVSREKKERFSLILESASTNQTSMYLCASSSTGLQETQYFGPGTRLLVL.

V is TRBV15 and J is TRBJ1-1; no clear D. CDR1 is LNHNV, CDR2 YYDKDF, per germline (reference sequence). The CDR3 runs 15 residues. The V end was cut by 2 bases, the J end by 1 base, with 11 bases between. Here the CDR3 reads CATSRLRTANTEAFF. CDR3 in DNA: TGTGCCACCAGCAGACTGAGGACGGCGAACACTGAAGCTTTCTTT.

The chain carries TRBV20-1 and TRBJ2-1; 13 bases agree with TRBD2. V shed 6 bases and J 12 bases; nucleotides not matched to a gene: 14. Germline CDR1 and CDR2: DFQATT and SNEGSKA (reference sequence). This CDR3 is built from 15 residues. The CDR3 reads CSARTSGGGFGVQFF. DNA for the CDR3: TGCAGTGCCCGGACTAGCGGGGGCGGATTCGGTGTGCAGTTCTTC.

V is TRBV28 and J is TRBJ2-1; 7 bases are a match to TRBD1. The CDR3 sequence is 15 residues long. Germline-derived CDR1 and CDR2 are MDHEN and SYDVKM. The V and J ends lost 2 bases and 4 bases, in that order; junction bases with no gene match: 5. CDR3 coding DNA: TGTGCCAGCAGTTTAATAGGGGGCTATTACAATGAGCAGTTCTTC. It is translated as CASSLIGGYYNEQFF.

The chain combines TRBV7-8 with TRBJ2-7; 7 bases fit TRBD1. The CDR3 sequence is 14 residues long. Germline CDR1 and CDR2: SGHVS and FQNEAQ. V shed 5 bases, J shed 2 bases, and the junction held 6 bases outside the gene matches. The CDR3 DNA sequence: TGTGCCAGCAGCCCGTGGGACAGTGCCTACGAGCAGTACTTC. It codes for CASSPWDSAYEQYF.

This clonotype was observed many times. This chain joins TRBV15 and TRBJ2-7; the D gene could be TRBD1 or TRBD2 (5 bases each). Trimming removed 0 bases at V and 3 bases at J, with 12 bases between. The germline V gene encodes CDR1 LNHNV and CDR2 YYDKDF (reference sequence). CDR3 length equals 15 residues. The CDR3 DNA reads TGTGCCACCAGCAGAGATCCGGGACCCGACTACGAGCAGTACTTC. Its protein is CATSRDPGPDYEQYF. Looking up the rest from reference TRBV15 and TRBJ2-7 gives the full variable domain: DAMVIQNPRYQVTQFGKPVTLSCSQTLNHNVMYWYQQKSSQAPKLLFHYYDKDFNNEADTPDNFQSRRPNTSFCFLDIRSPGLGDTAMYLCATSRDPGPDYEQYFGPGTRLTVT.

V and J are TRBV20-1 and TRBJ2-1; D may be TRBD2 (6 bases). The CDR3 contains 11 residues. The V end was cut by 5 bases, the J end by 6 bases, with 8 bases between. The V gene's germline CDR1 is DFQATT and CDR2 SNEGSKA (reference sequence). CDR3 in amino acids: CSAHGGNEQFF. As DNA, the CDR3 is TGCAGTGCTCACGGGGGCAATGAGCAGTTCTTC.

The sample holds many counts of this clonotype. V usage is TRBV29-1 and J usage is TRBJ2-1, with D unresolved. Trimming took 3 bases from V and 1 from J, leaving 10 bases between them. In germline, CDR1 is SQVTM, CDR2 ANQGSEA. The CDR3 is made up of 14 amino acids. The CDR3 DNA reads TGCAGCGTTGACTCCAGGTGGTCCTACAATGAGCAGTTCTTC. Amino acids: CSVDSRWSYNEQFF.